The clone carrying this T cell receptor (beta chain) was observed at least ten times. The germline V gene encodes CDR1 SNHLY and CDR2 FYNNEI. After removal of 6 bases from V and 6 bases from J, the junction contained 6 bases not matched to a gene. CDR3 length: 14 amino acids. The time point: newly diagnosed GD, antithyroid drugs for less than 3 months. Isolated PBMC RNA provided the starting material for the TCR library. This specimen belongs to a study of regulatory T cells in long-lasting Graves disease. Study context: Graves' patients with a new diagnosis had received antithyroid drugs under 3 months.

CDR3 regions were amplified by Arm-PCR using iRepertoire HTBI primers to build TCR beta libraries. From the multiplex PCR reads, TCRdb called clonotypes with MiXCR, one entry per CDR3 protein. The sample shows more than 400,000 distinct CDR3 sequences, 16% of them seen only once. This sample also belongs to another study, concerning T cells in Graves' hyperthyroidism and ophthalmopathy.

The sample here was peripheral blood mononuclear cells (PBMCs), taken at new diagnosis, from a patient treated with antithyroid drugs. This TCR came from a middle-aged man with Graves disease. This chain links TRBV2 with TRBJ2-1; 9 bases line up with TRBD1. CDR3 amino acids: CASSPGTGTNEQFF. CDR3 in DNA: TGTGCCAGCAGCCCCGGGACAGGGACCAATGAGCAGTTCTTC.